This T cell receptor beta chain was identified during a study of OX40 agonist ivuxolimab in advanced cancers. Study at large: Ivuxolimab, an agonistic anti-OX40 (CD134) antibody, was given to patients. Three patients got partial responses; one had hepatocellular carcinoma and two had cutaneous melanoma.

Generated by immunoSEQ multiplex PCR, the TCRdb table keeps only in-frame clones and is missing some. The table lists over 90,000 clones, roughly 94% of them singletons, with approximately 0.2% in the top ten. Germline CDR1 MGHDK, CDR2 SYGVNS. This CDR3 comprises 14 residues. Deletions cut 5 bases from V and 5 bases from J, with 16 bases between. The sequence derives from an adult with an advanced solid tumor such as melanoma, head and neck, liver or kidney cancer. The sample here was CD4+ or CD8+ T cells sorted from blood, taken in a trial of the OX40 agonist ivuxolimab. The J gene is TRBJ2-7, the V gene TRBV25-1; perhaps TRBD2 as D (5 bases). As DNA, the CDR3 is TGTGCCAGCAGTCTGGGAGTGTCCTACGACGAGCAGTACTTC. It codes for CASSLGVSYDEQYF.